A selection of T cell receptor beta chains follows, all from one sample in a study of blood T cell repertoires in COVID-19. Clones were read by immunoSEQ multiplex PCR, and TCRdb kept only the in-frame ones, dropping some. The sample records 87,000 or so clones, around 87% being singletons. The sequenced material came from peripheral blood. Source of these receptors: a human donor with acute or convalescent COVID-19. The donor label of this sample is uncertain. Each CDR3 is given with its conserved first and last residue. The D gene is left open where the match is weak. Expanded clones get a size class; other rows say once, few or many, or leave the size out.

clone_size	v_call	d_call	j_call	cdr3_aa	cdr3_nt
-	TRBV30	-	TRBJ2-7	CAASNGGYEQYF	TGTGCCGCATCAAACGGGGGCTACGAGCAGTACTTC
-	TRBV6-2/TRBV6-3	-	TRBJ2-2	CASSSKTQGGGELFF	TGTGCCAGCAGTTCTAAAACTCAGGGCGGCGGGGAGCTGTTTTTT
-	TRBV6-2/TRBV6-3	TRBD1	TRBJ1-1	CASSQGARTFF	TGTGCCAGCAGTCAGGGGGCGAGGACTTTCTTT
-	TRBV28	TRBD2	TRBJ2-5	CASRLAVQETQYF	TGTGCCAGCAGGCTAGCGGTTCAAGAGACCCAGTACTTC
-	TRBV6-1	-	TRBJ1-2	CASSEFLYGYTF	TGTGCCAGCAGTGAATTCCTCTATGGCTACACCTTC
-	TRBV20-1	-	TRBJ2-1	CKASVGEQFF	TGCAAAGCGAGCGTTGGTGAGCAGTTCTTC
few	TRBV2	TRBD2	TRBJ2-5	CASSGTGSGEETQYF	TGTGCCAGCAGTGGGACGGGTAGCGGGGAAGAGACCCAGTACTTC
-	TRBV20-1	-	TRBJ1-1	CSASRTGVATEAFF	TGCAGTGCTAGTCGCACGGGGGTGGCCACTGAAGCTTTCTTT
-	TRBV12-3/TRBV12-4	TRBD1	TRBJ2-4	CASSPQQGDIQYF	TGTGCCAGCAGTCCACAACAGGGGGACATTCAGTACTTC
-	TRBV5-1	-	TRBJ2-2	CASSFGQTNTGELFF	TGCGCCAGCAGCTTTGGACAGACGAACACCGGGGAGCTGTTTTTT
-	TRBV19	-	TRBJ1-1	CASRYKGHTEAFF	TGTGCCAGTAGATATAAGGGGCACACTGAAGCTTTCTTT
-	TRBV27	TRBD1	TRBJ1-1	CASSPRTGALNTEAFF	TGTGCCAGCAGTCCCCGGACAGGGGCCCTGAACACTGAAGCTTTCTTT
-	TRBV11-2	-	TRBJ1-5	CASSLQGNQPQHF	TGTGCCAGCAGCCTTCAGGGTAATCAGCCCCAGCATTTT
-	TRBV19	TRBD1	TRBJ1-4	CASSIRQGSEKLFF	TGTGCCAGTAGTATCAGACAGGGGAGTGAAAAACTGTTTTTT
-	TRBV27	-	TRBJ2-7	CASRLGAGFYEQYF	TGTGCCAGCAGGTTGGGGGCAGGGTTCTACGAGCAGTACTTC
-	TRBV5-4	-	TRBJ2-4	CASSLRLENIQYF	TGTGCCAGCAGCCTCCGACTCGAAAACATTCAGTACTTC
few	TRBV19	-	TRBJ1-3	CASSPYLGEVPGNTIYF	TGTGCCAGTAGTCCCTACCTAGGGGAAGTTCCGGGAAACACCATATATTTT
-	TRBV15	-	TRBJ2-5	CATSRSGQLETQYF	TGTGCCACCAGCAGATCCGGACAGTTAGAGACCCAGTACTTC
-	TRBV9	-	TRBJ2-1	CASSVLGTGISTYNEQFF	TGTGCCAGCAGCGTCTTGGGAACAGGGATATCAACCTACAATGAGCAGTTCTTC
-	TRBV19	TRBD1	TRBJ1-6	CASSSPGQGDSPLHF	TGTGCCAGTAGTTCTCCGGGACAGGGAGATTCACCCCTCCACTTT
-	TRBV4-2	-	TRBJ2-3	CASSQDWELDTQYF	TGTGCCAGCAGCCAAGATTGGGAGTTAGATACGCAGTATTTT
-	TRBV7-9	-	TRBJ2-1	CASNLGASSYNEQFF	TGTGCCAGCAACTTAGGGGCAAGCTCCTACAATGAGCAGTTCTTC
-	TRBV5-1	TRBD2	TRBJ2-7	CASSLGWLAGSYEQYF	TGCGCCAGCAGCTTGGGTTGGCTAGCGGGTTCCTACGAGCAGTACTTC
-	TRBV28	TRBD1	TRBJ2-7	CASSFVDRRYF	TGTGCCAGCAGTTTCGTGGACAGGAGGTACTTC
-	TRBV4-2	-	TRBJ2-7	CASSQVDNEQYF	TGTGCCAGCAGCCAAGTCGACAACGAGCAGTACTTC
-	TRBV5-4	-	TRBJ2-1	CASSLTAGPTNEQFF	TGTGCCAGCAGCTTGACTGCGGGTCCGACGAATGAGCAGTTCTTC
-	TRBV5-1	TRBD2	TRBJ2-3	CASLNTAGGRDTQYF	TGCGCCAGCCTTAACACAGCGGGGGGGCGGGATACGCAGTATTTT
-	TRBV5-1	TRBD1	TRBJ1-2	CASGGQGDGYTF	TGCGCCAGCGGTGGACAGGGTGATGGCTACACCTTC
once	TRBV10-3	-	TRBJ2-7	CAISESSYEQYF	TGTGCCATCAGTGAGTCTAGCTACGAGCAGTACTTC
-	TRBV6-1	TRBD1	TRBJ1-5	CASSEARDRKWNQPQHF	TGTGCCAGCAGTGAAGCCCGGGACAGAAAGTGGAATCAGCCCCAGCATTTT
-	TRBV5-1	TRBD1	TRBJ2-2	CASSSHDRANTGELFF	TGCGCCAGCAGCTCCCACGACAGGGCGAACACCGGGGAGCTGTTTTTT
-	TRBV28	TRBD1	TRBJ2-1	CASSLGGTGGFNEQFF	TGTGCCAGCAGTTTGGGAGGGACAGGGGGTTTCAATGAGCAGTTCTTC
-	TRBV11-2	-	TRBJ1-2	CASSLDMTGYGYTF	TGTGCCAGCAGCTTAGATATGACAGGTTATGGCTACACCTTC
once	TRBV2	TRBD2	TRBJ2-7	CASRETPGGAEYEQYF	TGTGCCAGCAGGGAAACCCCGGGGGGGGCCGAATACGAGCAGTACTTC
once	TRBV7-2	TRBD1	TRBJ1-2	CASSFLGQGNGYTF	TGTGCCAGCAGCTTTCTCGGACAGGGGAATGGCTACACCTTC
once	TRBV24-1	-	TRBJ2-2	CATSDLQGRTGELFF	TGTGCCACCAGTGATTTACAGGGGAGGACCGGGGAGCTGTTTTTT
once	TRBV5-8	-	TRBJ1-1	CASSLTGTNTEAFF	TGTGCCAGCAGCTTGACAGGGACGAACACTGAAGCTTTCTTT
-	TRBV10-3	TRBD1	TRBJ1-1	CAIRLDRADQAFF	TGTGCCATCAGGTTGGACAGGGCCGATCAAGCTTTCTTT
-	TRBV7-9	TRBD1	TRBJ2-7	CASSRGTGGPYEQYF	TGTGCCAGCAGCAGAGGGACAGGGGGCCCCTACGAGCAGTACTTC